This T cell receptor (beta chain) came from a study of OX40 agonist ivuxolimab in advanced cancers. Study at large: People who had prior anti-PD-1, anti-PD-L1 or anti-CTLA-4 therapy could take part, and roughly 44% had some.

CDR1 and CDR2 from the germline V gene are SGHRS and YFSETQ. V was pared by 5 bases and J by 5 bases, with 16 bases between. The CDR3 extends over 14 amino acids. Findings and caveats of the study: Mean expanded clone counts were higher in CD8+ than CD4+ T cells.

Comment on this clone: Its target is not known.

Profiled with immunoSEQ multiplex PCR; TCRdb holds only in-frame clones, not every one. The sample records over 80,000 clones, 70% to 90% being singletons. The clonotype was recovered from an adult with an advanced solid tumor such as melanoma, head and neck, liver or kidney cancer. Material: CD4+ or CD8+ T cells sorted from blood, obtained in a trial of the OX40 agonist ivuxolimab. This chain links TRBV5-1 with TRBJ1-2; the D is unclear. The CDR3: CASSTGPGGYGYTF. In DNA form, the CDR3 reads TGCGCCAGCAGTACGGGTCCTGGTGGTTATGGCTACACCTTC.